This T cell receptor (beta chain) was found in a study of cytomegalovirus exposure and HLA in healthy donors. The V segment lost 4 bases and the J segment 4 bases; nucleotides outside the gene matches: 7. The CDR3 runs to 15 residues. Germline values: CDR1 SGHKS, CDR2 YYEKEE (reference sequence). The primer mix had 60 Vbeta and 13 Jbeta primers. The protocol was immunoSEQ multiplex PCR, while the TCRdb copy is restricted to in-frame clones and leaves out a portion. In the table there are about 110,000 clones, 65% to 80% of which are singletons. The sequence was obtained from a man between 60 and 75 years old in good health and CMV-seronegative. V is TRBV5-5 and J is TRBJ2-3, with 9 nucleotides matching TRBD1. Source material: PBMCs. This CDR3 is CASSKGQGTADTQYF. The CDR3 DNA sequence: TGTGCCAGCAGCAAAGGACAGGGGACCGCAGATACGCAGTATTTT.